Below, 23 T cell receptor beta chains from the same sample are listed, as sequenced in a study of shared clonotypes between healthy human individuals. The assay was immunoSEQ multiplex PCR, and TCRdb's table has in-frame clones only and misses some. This table has a few million clones, around 90% appearing once. The sample consisted of naive CD4+ T cells sorted from blood. Subset noted: CD45RA+ positively selected. Receptors originate from a young man in good health.

The chain has TRBV6-5 and TRBJ1-4; 8 bases are a match to TRBD1. The CDR3 covers 14 residues. Germline CDR1 and CDR2: MNHEY and SVGAGI. The V gene end was trimmed by 9 bases and the J gene end by 0 bases; junction bases not matched to a gene: 3. The CDR3: CARGQETTNEKLFF. CDR3 nucleotide sequence: TGTGCCAGGGGACAGGAGACAACTAATGAAAAACTGTTTTTT.

As regards this clone: Other DNA sequences of this sample code for an identical CDR3. The chain carries TRBV5-1 and TRBJ2-5; the D gene is possibly TRBD1 (5 bases). Germline V lookup: CDR1 SGHRS, CDR2 YFSETQ. The CDR3 length is 13 residues. V was pared by 1 base and J by 4 bases, with 8 bases between. In DNA form, the CDR3 reads TGCGCCAGCAGCTTGCAGGGTGGAGAGACCCAGTACTTC. It encodes CASSLQGGETQYF.

V usage is TRBV11-1 and J usage is TRBJ2-7, with a tentative D call TRBD2 (5 bases). Trimming left V 5 bases short and J 5 bases short, with 16 bases between. Germline CDR1 reads SGHAT; CDR2 reads FQDESV (reference sequence). This CDR3 has 14 residues. Here the CDR3 DNA reads TGTGCCAGCAGCCTAGGCGAGGGTACCCACGAGCAGTACTTC. Translation: CASSLGEGTHEQYF.

This chain joins TRBV6-6 and TRBJ2-5; D is possibly TRBD2 (5 bases). Germline CDR1 reads MNHNY; CDR2 reads SVGAGI (reference sequence). The CDR3 covers 14 residues. V was shortened by 6 bases and J by 5 bases, with 16 bases between the two germline ends. The CDR3 DNA reads as TGTGCCAGCAGCTCGGGCCTATCGGGGGAGACCCAGTACTTC. It encodes CASSSGLSGETQYF.

The rearrangement uses TRBV4-1 and TRBJ2-7; D is unclear. Trimming removed 1 base from V and 0 bases from J, with 7 bases in between. This CDR3 has 14 residues. The germline gives CDR1 MGHRA, CDR2 YSYEKL. The CDR3 DNA reads TGCGCCAGCAGCCAAGGAGCGTACTCCTACGAGCAGTACTTC. It codes for CASSQGAYSYEQYF.

The gene calls are TRBV9 and TRBJ2-1, with 7 nucleotides matching TRBD2. CDR3 length: 14 amino acids. In germline, CDR1 is SGDLS, CDR2 YYNGEE. V shed 0 bases, J shed 8 bases, and the junction held 5 bases outside the gene matches. The CDR3 sequence is CASSVAPGRDEQFF. CDR3 DNA: TGTGCCAGCAGCGTAGCCCCTGGGAGGGATGAGCAGTTCTTC.

The CDR3 sequence: CASIVNTEAFF. As DNA, the CDR3 is TGTGCCAGCATTGTGAACACTGAAGCTTTCTTT. The gene calls are TRBV2 and TRBJ1-1; D not resolved. V dropped 7 bases and J dropped 0 bases, with 3 bases sitting between them. The CDR3 runs to 11 residues. Germline CDR1 and CDR2: SNHLY and FYNNEI.

The rearrangement joins TRBV6-5 to TRBJ2-7, with D possibly TRBD1 on 7 matching bases. Germline V lookup: CDR1 MNHEY, CDR2 SVGAGI. This CDR3 has 14 amino acids. The V end was cut by 4 bases, the J end by 0 bases, with 10 bases between. The CDR3 protein is CASSSRGVSYEQYF. CDR3 coding DNA: TGTGCCAGCAGTTCCAGGGGGGTCTCCTACGAGCAGTACTTC.

The chain carries TRBV5-1 and TRBJ2-3, with TRBD2 matching over 7 bases. This CDR3 has 16 residues. Germline trimming cut 3 bases from V and 0 bases from J; bases unmatched to any gene: 7. Germline lookup yields CDR1 SGHRS and CDR2 YFSETQ. CDR3 sequence: CASSYFGGTSTDTQYF. The CDR3 coding sequence is TGCGCCAGCAGCTATTTCGGGGGGACTAGCACAGATACGCAGTATTTT.

As concerns this clone: In the same sample, other DNA sequences code for this CDR3. The V call is TRBV5-1, the J call TRBJ2-2; 8 bases are a match to TRBD1. CDR3 size: 15 residues. Germline V gives CDR1 SGHRS, CDR2 YFSETQ. The ends lost 3 bases at V and 1 base at J; junction bases unmatched: 2. DNA for the CDR3: TGCGCCAGCAGCTCCGACAGGGGGAACACCGGGGAGCTGTTTTTT. It specifies CASSSDRGNTGELFF.

The rearrangement uses TRBV6-6 and TRBJ1-4, with TRBD1 identical over 10 bases. The CDR3 spans 15 residues. V gave up 5 bases and J gave up 8 bases; unmatched junction bases: 8. From germline, CDR1 is MNHNY and CDR2 SVGAGI (reference sequence). CDR3 nucleotide sequence: TGTGCCAGCAGTGGGGGGACAGGGGTGGGCGAAAAACTGTTTTTT. As protein: CASSGGTGVGEKLFF.

A single count supports this clone. The chain couples TRBV19 to TRBJ2-6; D gene ambiguous. CDR3 size: 16 residues. The V gene's germline CDR1 is LNHDA and CDR2 SQIVND (reference sequence). V lost 5 bases and J 0 bases, leaving 11 bases between the germline ends. The CDR3 is CASSLGRSSGANVLTF. In nucleotides, the CDR3 is TGTGCCAGTAGTCTTGGCAGAAGCTCTGGGGCCAACGTCCTGACTTTC.

This clone appeared once. This chain links TRBV5-5 with TRBJ2-7; 8 positions agree with TRBD1. The length of the CDR3 is 14 residues. Per the germline V gene, CDR1 is SGHKS and CDR2 is YYEKEE (reference sequence). Trimming took 1 base from V and 7 from J; bases not matched to a gene: 7. Here the CDR3 DNA reads TGTGCCAGCAGCTTGATGCAGGGGGCGGGTGAGCAGTACTTC. Residues: CASSLMQGAGEQYF. Full variable domain (outside the CDR3, taken from reference TRBV5-5 and TRBJ2-7): DAGVTQSPTHLIKTRGQQVTLRCSPISGHKSVSWYQQVLGQGPQFIFQYYEKEERGRGNFPDRFSARQFPNYSSELNVNALLLGDSALYLCASSLMQGAGEQYFGPGTRLTVT.

The CDR3 sequence: CASSPQTGRVNSPLHF. CDR3 nucleotide sequence: TGTGCCAGCTCACCACAAACGGGCCGGGTCAATTCACCCCTCCACTTT. The J gene is TRBJ1-6, the V gene TRBV18; D not certain. The CDR3 length is 16 residues. Germline V gene data show CDR1 as KGHSH and CDR2 as LQKENI. The V end was cut by 1 base, the J end by 7 bases, with 14 bases between.

The chain couples TRBV7-2 to TRBJ2-4; 11 bases are shared with TRBD2. This CDR3 region has 16 residues. The V gene end was trimmed by 1 base and the J gene end by 8 bases; junction bases not matched to a gene: 7. The germline V gene has CDR1 SGHTA and CDR2 FQGNSA. The CDR3 DNA reads as TGTGCCAGCAGCTTAGATAGCGGGAGGGCCGGGGACATTCAGTACTTC. It specifies CASSLDSGRAGDIQYF.

As for this clone: Distinct nucleotide sequences in the sample also encode this CDR3. The chain has TRBV7-9 and TRBJ2-7; D gene ambiguous. V was pared by 1 base and J by 2 bases, with 6 bases between. CDR1 and CDR2 from the germline V gene are SEHNR and FQNEAQ (reference sequence). The CDR3 covers 13 residues. CDR3 nucleotide sequence: TGTGCCAGCAGCTTAGGTTTAGCCTACGAGCAGTACTTC. This encodes CASSLGLAYEQYF.

The chain joins TRBV5-4 to TRBJ2-1; 11 nucleotides match TRBD2. V was clipped by 10 bases and J by 6 bases; unmatched bases: 6. This CDR3 is built from 13 residues. Germline V gives CDR1 SGHNT, CDR2 YYREEE (reference sequence). The CDR3 here is CASKGLAVNEQFF. The DNA for the CDR3 is TGTGCCTCAAAGGGACTAGCGGTCAATGAGCAGTTCTTC.

The gene calls are TRBV6-6 and TRBJ2-1; 8 bases align to TRBD2. CDR3 length equals 15 residues. The junction had 4 bases not matched to a gene; V was cut back by 4 bases and J by 2 bases. Per the germline V gene, CDR1 is MNHNY and CDR2 is SVGAGI (reference sequence). The chain's CDR3 is CASSSGTRAYNEQFF. CDR3 coding DNA: TGTGCCAGCAGTTCTGGGACTAGGGCCTACAATGAGCAGTTCTTC.

The chain joins TRBV11-2 to TRBJ2-2; 7 nucleotides align to TRBD2. The CDR3 length is 15 residues. With V trimmed by 5 bases and J by 1 base, 4 bases remained unmatched. The germline gives CDR1 SGHAT, CDR2 FQNNGV. As DNA, the CDR3 is TGTGCCAGCAGCCCGGGACTACGGAACACCGGGGAGCTGTTTTTT. Its protein product is CASSPGLRNTGELFF.

The J gene is TRBJ2-4, the V gene TRBV5-3, with 8 bases lining up with TRBD2. TRBV5-3 belongs to the ORF category, with a function that is uncertain. The CDR3 extends over 15 amino acids. V lost 4 bases and J lost 6; bases outside the gene matches: 9. CDR3 in DNA: TGTGCCAGAAGCACAAGCGGGAGATCGGGAAACATTCAGTACTTC. Its protein is CARSTSGRSGNIQYF.

This clone is a singleton in its sample. The CDR3 DNA reads as TGCGCCAGCAGCCAGGCCGGGACAGAAGCCTACGAGCAGTACTTC. Encoded protein: CASSQAGTEAYEQYF. V is TRBV4-1 and J is TRBJ2-7; 7 nucleotides agree with TRBD1. CDR1 is MGHRA and CDR2 is YSYEKL in the germline V gene. The CDR3 extends over 15 amino acids. V gave up 3 bases and J gave up 2 bases; unmatched junction bases: 7.

Comment on this clone: The sample holds other DNA sequences that translate to the same CDR3. CDR3 in DNA: TGTGCCAGCAGCTTAGGACAGGGGGCCCCCTACGAGCAGTACTTC. Amino acids: CASSLGQGAPYEQYF. The rearrangement joins TRBV11-2 to TRBJ2-7; 10 nucleotides align to TRBD1. V was pared by 1 base and J by 2 bases, with 2 bases of the junction left unmatched. The V gene's germline CDR1 is SGHAT and CDR2 FQNNGV. This CDR3 contains 15 residues.

The chain uses TRBV18 and TRBJ2-1; tentatively, D is TRBD2 (5 bases). The germline V gene has CDR1 KGHSH and CDR2 LQKENI. The ends were cut back, 3 bases at V and 6 bases at J, with 12 bases in the middle. This CDR3 spans 14 amino acids. The CDR3 DNA reads as TGTGCCAGCTCACCTTTTACTAGTCCCAATGAGCAGTTCTTC. Translating it yields CASSPFTSPNEQFF.